This T cell receptor (beta chain) was recovered during a study of shared clonotypes between healthy human individuals. With 6 bases removed from V and 7 bases from J, the gap between germline ends came to 16 bases. CDR3 length: 14 residues. Broader study findings: Clonotypes that were shared across a handful of donors made up approximately 5% of naive CD4 clonotypes.

Note on this clone: What it recognizes is unknown.

Sequencing was performed with immunoSEQ multiplex PCR; in TCRdb, only in-frame clones are kept and a portion is missing. The repertoire holds hundreds of thousands of clones, with 90% to 96% as singletons. This rearrangement joins TRBV6-7 to TRBJ2-1; possible D gene TRBD2, 6 bases. TRBV6-7 qualifies as an ORF whose function is uncertain. Sequenced: naive CD4+ T cells sorted from blood. Sample subset: CD45RA+ positively selected. The receptor's source is a woman aged 25-40 years in good health. The CDR3 bases are TGTGCCAGCAGCCCTTCGGCGGGACGAAATGAGCAGTTCTTC. Residues: CASSPSAGRNEQFF.